One T cell receptor beta chain is described in this entry. These data belong to a study of blood T cell repertoires in COVID-19. Generated by immunoSEQ multiplex PCR, the TCRdb table keeps only in-frame clones and is missing some. The sample comprises tens of thousands of clones, around four fifths of which are singletons, and approximately 12% rests with the top ten. The sample taken for sequencing was peripheral blood. The source is a human donor in a cohort sampled during active COVID-19.

Here the CDR3 DNA reads TGTGCCAGCAGTGAAGGTAATACGCAGTATTTT. Amino acid sequence: CASSEGNTQYF. V usage is TRBV2 and J usage is TRBJ2-3; D is unresolved. The CDR3 totals 11 residues. The ends were cut back, 1 base at V and 7 bases at J, with 3 bases in the middle. Germline values: CDR1 SNHLY, CDR2 FYNNEI.